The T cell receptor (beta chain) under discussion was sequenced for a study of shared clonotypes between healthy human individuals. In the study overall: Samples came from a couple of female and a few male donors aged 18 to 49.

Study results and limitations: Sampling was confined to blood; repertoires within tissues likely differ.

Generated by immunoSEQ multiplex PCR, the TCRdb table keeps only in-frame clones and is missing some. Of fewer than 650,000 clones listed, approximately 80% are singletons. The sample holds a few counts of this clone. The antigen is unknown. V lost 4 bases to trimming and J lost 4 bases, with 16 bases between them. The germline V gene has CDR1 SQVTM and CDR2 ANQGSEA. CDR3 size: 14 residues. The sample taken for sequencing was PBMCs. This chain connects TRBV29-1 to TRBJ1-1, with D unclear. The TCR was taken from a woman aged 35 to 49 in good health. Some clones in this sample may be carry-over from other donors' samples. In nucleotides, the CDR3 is TGCAGCGTTGCCAGGCAGAGGAAGAGCACTGAAGCTTTCTTT. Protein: CSVARQRKSTEAFF.